This is a list of T cell receptor beta chains from one sample in a study of T-cell reconstitution after alpha-beta-depleted transplantation in children. One entry per CDR3 protein results from TCRdb running MiXCR on the PCR reads. The sample lists roughly 790,000 distinct CDR3 sequences, roughly 16% occurring once. The material was PBMCs, mostly from graft donor cells, obtained 360 days after TCRalphabeta/CD19-depleted stem cell transplant. The receptors were gathered from a male patient younger than 18 who had a stem cell transplant for acute lymphoblastic leukemia, so the T cells may come from the graft donor. Both conserved end residues are part of each CDR3. A D gene is named only where the DNA matches it firmly. Some rows mark clone size as missing; the rest say once, few, many or name a class of expanded clone.

clone_size	cdr3_length	v_call	j_call	d_call	cdr3_nt	cdr3_aa
.	15	TRBV7-3	TRBJ2-1	.	TGTGCCAGCAGCGGTTCCGGGACTGGAAACAATGAGCAGTTCTTC	CASSGSGTGNNEQFF
many	16	TRBV7-9	TRBJ2-3	TRBD2	TGTGCCAGCAGCCCGACGAGGACTAGCCGCGCAGATACGCAGTATTTT	CASSPTRTSRADTQYF
.	16	TRBV3-1	TRBJ2-5	TRBD2	TGTGCCAGCAGCCAAGATTTAGCGGGAGTCGAGGAGACCCAGTACTTC	CASSQDLAGVEETQYF
few	14	TRBV2	TRBJ2-3	.	TGTGCCAGCTTGCCCGGGGCCAGCACAGATACGCAGTATTTT	CASLPGASTDTQYF
many	15	TRBV5-5	TRBJ2-3	.	TGTGCCAGCAGAGGTGGACAGACAGTACCAGATACGCAGTATTTT	CASRGGQTVPDTQYF
few	11	TRBV12-3/TRBV12-4	TRBJ1-1	TRBD1	TGTGCCAGCAGCCACGGACAGGGAGCTTTCTTT	CASSHGQGAFF
.	17	TRBV29-1	TRBJ2-1	.	TGCAGCGTTGGGGAGCCGGCGGTACTACTAGGAGGAAATGAGCAGTTCTTC	CSVGEPAVLLGGNEQFF
few	14	TRBV9	TRBJ1-1	.	TGTGCCAGCAGCGTCGTCTGGAGGGGGACTGAAGCTTTCTTT	CASSVVWRGTEAFF
many	13	TRBV12-3/TRBV12-4	TRBJ2-2	.	TGTGCCAGCAGTTTCTGGGGGAGGGGGGAGCTGTTTTTT	CASSFWGRGELFF
few	13	TRBV29-1	TRBJ2-2	.	TGCAGCGTTGGTATAGGGAACACCGGGGAGCTGTTTTTT	CSVGIGNTGELFF
once	13	TRBV27	TRBJ2-7	.	TGTGCCAGCAAGCTGATACAGGGCATCGAGCAGTACTTC	CASKLIQGIEQYF
few	15	TRBV6-5	TRBJ2-1	TRBD2	TGTGCCAGCAGTTCTAGACAGCGGGAGGCCAATGAGCAGTTCTTC	CASSSRQREANEQFF
.	14	TRBV6-5	TRBJ1-4	TRBD1	TGTGCCAGCAGTTACCAGGGGGACAATGAAAAACTGTTTTTT	CASSYQGDNEKLFF
few	12	TRBV5-1	TRBJ1-2	.	TGCGCCAGCAGCTTCGATAACTATGGCTACACCTTC	CASSFDNYGYTF
few	17	TRBV12-3/TRBV12-4	TRBJ2-4	TRBD2	TGTGCCAGCAGCCCCGGACTAGCGGGTGTGGCCAAAAACATTCAGTACTTC	CASSPGLAGVAKNIQYF
many	11	TRBV5-1	TRBJ2-3	.	TGCGCCAGCAGCTTGGAAAATACGCAGTATTTT	CASSLENTQYF